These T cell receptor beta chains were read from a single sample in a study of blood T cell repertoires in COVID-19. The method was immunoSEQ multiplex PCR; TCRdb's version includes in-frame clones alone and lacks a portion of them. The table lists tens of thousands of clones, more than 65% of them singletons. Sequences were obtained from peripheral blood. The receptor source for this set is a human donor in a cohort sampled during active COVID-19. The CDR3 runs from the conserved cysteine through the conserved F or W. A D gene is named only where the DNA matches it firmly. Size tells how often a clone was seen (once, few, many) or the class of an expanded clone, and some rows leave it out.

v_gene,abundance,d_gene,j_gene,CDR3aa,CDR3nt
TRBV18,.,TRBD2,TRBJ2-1,CASSPSGTSGYNEQFF,TGTGCCAGCTCACCTTCCGGGACTAGCGGCTACAATGAGCAGTTCTTC
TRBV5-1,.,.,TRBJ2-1,CASSTRRYNEQFF,TGCGCCAGCTCGACTAGGCGGTACAATGAGCAGTTCTTC
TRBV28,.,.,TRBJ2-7,CASTTVWGFHEKPYEQYF,TGTGCCAGCACTACCGTGTGGGGCTTCCATGAAAAGCCCTACGAGCAGTACTTC
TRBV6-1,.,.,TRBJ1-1,CASSEDAGNRAFF,TGTGCCAGCAGTGAAGATGCAGGGAATAGGGCTTTCTTT
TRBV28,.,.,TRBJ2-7,CASSTAGGTYEQYF,TGTGCCAGCAGTACGGCAGGGGGGACCTACGAGCAGTACTTC
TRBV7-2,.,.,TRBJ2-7,CASSLAGDYEQYF,TGTGCCAGCAGCTTAGCGGGAGACTACGAGCAGTACTTC
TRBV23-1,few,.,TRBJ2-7,CASSQSSDRPTYSYEQYF,TGCGCCAGCAGTCAATCGTCCGACAGACCAACCTACTCCTACGAGCAGTACTTC
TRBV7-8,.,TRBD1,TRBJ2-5,CASSFMGQGETQYF,TGTGCCAGCAGCTTCATGGGACAGGGGGAGACCCAGTACTTC
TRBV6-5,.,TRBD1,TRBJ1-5,CASSYGGTGKQPQHF,TGTGCCAGCAGTTACGGGGGGACAGGGAAGCAGCCCCAGCATTTT
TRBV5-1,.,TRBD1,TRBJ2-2,CASSPGTANTGELFF,TGCGCCAGCAGTCCAGGGACAGCGAACACCGGGGAGCTGTTTTTT
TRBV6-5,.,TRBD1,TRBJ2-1,CASSYGDRYNEQFF,TGTGCCAGCAGTTACGGGGACAGATACAATGAGCAGTTCTTC
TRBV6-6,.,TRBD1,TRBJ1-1,CASRQTGGVMNTEAFF,TGTGCCAGCAGACAGACAGGGGGGGTAATGAACACTGAAGCTTTCTTT
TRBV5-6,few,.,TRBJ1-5,CASSFSGNQPQHF,TGTGCCAGCAGCTTCTCGGGCAATCAGCCCCAGCATTTT
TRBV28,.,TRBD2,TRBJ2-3,CASSLLAGTGTDTQYF,TGTGCCAGCAGTTTACTAGCGGGTACAGGCACAGATACGCAGTATTTT
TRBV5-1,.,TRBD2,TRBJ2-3,CASSLSGRTPDTQYF,TGCGCCAGCAGCTTAAGCGGGAGGACCCCAGATACGCAGTATTTT
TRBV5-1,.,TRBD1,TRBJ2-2,CASSGGTGPGELFF,TGCGCCAGCAGCGGGGGGACAGGGCCCGGGGAGCTGTTTTTT
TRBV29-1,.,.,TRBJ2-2,CSTGTQNTGELFF,TGCAGCACGGGGACTCAGAACACCGGGGAGCTGTTTTTT
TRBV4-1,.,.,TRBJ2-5,CASSQGRETQYF,TGCGCCAGCAGCCAGGGGAGGGAGACCCAGTACTTC
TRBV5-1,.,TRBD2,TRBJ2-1,CASSPNPLSGSANNEQFF,TGCGCCAGCAGCCCGAACCCCCTTAGCGGGAGCGCCAACAATGAGCAGTTCTTC
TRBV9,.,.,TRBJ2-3,CASSAGLPGYTQYF,TGTGCCAGCAGCGCGGGACTCCCCGGTTATACGCAGTATTTT
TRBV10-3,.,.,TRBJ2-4,CAAGGKENIQYF,TGTGCCGCCGGGGGAAAGGAAAACATTCAGTACTTC
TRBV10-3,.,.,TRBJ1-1,CANGRTNTEAFF,TGTGCCAACGGACGGACAAACACTGAAGCTTTCTTT
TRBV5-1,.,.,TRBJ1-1,CASSLGGRSTEAFF,TGCGCCAGCAGCCTTGGGGGCAGGAGCACTGAAGCTTTCTTT
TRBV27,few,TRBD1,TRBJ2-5,CASSSQGAETQYF,TGTGCCAGCAGCTCACAGGGGGCAGAGACCCAGTACTTC